The clone carrying this T cell receptor beta chain appeared a few times. Trimming pared 5 bases from V and 6 bases from J, leaving 13 bases between. CDR3 size: 13 residues. The germline V gene encodes CDR1 WSHSY and CDR2 SAAADI. These data come from a study of blood T cells in healthy people across ages. A sample-barcoded 5' primer and a J-beta primer mix were used in a second PCR of roughly 7 to 11 cycles. TCRdb fed the 5' RACE reads into MiXCR, producing one record per CDR3 protein. The sample includes 850,000 to 1,000,000 distinct CDR3 sequences, roughly 47% seen only once; the top ten take over 20%.

This sequence joins TRBV10-2 and TRBJ2-5, with a weak D call TRBD2 (5 bases). The sample consisted of blood. The sequence was obtained from a woman aged 60-75 years in good health. The CDR3: CASSLARDQTQYF. The CDR3 DNA reads as TGCGCCAGCAGTCTAGCTCGTGATCAGACCCAGTACTTC.